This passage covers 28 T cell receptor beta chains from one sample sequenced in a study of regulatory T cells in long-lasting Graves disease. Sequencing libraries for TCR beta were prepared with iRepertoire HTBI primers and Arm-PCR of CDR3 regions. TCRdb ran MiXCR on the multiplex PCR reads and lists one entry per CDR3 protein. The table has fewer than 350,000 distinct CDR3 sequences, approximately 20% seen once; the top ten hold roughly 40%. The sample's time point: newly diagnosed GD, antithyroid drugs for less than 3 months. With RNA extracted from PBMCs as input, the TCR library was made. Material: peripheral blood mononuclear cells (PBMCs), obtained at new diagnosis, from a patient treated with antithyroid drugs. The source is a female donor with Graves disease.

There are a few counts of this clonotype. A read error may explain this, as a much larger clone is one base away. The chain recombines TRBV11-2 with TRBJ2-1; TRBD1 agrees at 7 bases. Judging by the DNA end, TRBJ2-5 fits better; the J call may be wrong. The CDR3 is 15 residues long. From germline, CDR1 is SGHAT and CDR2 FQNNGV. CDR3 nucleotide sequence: TGTGCCAGCAGCGCAGGGACAGCCGCTCAAGAGACCCAGTACTTC. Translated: CASSAGTAAQETQYF.

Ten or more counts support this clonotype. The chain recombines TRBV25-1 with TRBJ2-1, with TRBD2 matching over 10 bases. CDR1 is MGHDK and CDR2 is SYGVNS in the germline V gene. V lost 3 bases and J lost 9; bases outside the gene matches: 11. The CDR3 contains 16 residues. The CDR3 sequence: CASSDNLAGERSEQFF. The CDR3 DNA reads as TGTGCCAGCAGTGATAATCTAGCGGGAGAACGGAGTGAGCAGTTCTTC. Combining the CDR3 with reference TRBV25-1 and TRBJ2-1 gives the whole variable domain EADIYQTPRYLVIGTGKKITLECSQTMGHDKMYWYQQDPGMELHLIHYSYGVNSTEKGDLSSESTVSRIRTEHFPLTLESARPSHTSQYLCASSDNLAGERSEQFFGPGTRLTVL.

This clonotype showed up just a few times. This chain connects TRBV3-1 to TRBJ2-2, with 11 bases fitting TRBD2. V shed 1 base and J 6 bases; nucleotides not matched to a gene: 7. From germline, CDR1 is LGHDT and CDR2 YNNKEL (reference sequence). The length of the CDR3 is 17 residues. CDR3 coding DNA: TGTGCCAGCAGCCAAGCCCTAGCGGGAGGAGGCGCCGGGGAGCTGTTTTTT. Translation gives CASSQALAGGGAGELFF. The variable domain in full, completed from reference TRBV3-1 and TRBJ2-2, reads DTAVSQTPKYLVTQMGNDKSIKCEQNLGHDTMYWYKQDSKKFLKIMFSYNNKELIINETVPNRFSPKSPDKAHLNLHINSLELGDSAVYFCASSQALAGGGAGELFFGEGSRLTVL.

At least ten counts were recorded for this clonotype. The CDR3 nucleotides read TGCAGCGTAGACCAGCAAGGCTACACCTTC. Translated: CSVDQQGYTF. This rearrangement joins TRBV29-1 to TRBJ1-2, with D uncertain. The V gene's germline CDR1 is SQVTM and CDR2 ANQGSEA. The CDR3 is 10 amino acids. Deletions cut 6 bases from V and 8 bases from J, with 10 bases between. The full variable domain, with the rest looked up from reference TRBV29-1 and TRBJ1-2, is SAVISQKPSRDICQRGTSLTIQCQVDSQVTMMFWYRQQPGQSLTLIATANQGSEATYESGFVIDKFPISRPNLTFSTLTVSNMSPEDSSIYLCSVDQQGYTFGSGTRLTVV.

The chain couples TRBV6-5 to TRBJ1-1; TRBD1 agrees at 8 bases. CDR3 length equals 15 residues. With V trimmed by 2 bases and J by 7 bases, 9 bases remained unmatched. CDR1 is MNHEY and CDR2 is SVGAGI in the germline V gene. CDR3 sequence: CASSYLGQGIGEAFF. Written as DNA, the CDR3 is TGTGCCAGCAGTTACCTTGGACAGGGAATTGGTGAAGCTTTCTTT.

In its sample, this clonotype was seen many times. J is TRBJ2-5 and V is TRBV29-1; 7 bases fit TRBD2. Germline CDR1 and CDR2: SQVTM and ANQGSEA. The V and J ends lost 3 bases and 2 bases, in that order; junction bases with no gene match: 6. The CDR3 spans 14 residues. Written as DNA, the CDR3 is TGCAGCGTTGAGTCGGGGGAGGGGCAAGAGACCCAGTACTTC. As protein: CSVESGEGQETQYF.

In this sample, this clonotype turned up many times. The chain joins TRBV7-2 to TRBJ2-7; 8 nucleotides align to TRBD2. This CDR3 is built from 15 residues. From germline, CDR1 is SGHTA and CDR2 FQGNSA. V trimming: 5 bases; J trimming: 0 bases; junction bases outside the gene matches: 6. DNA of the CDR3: TGTGCCAGCAGCGGAGCCGGGACTAGCTCCTACGAGCAGTACTTC. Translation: CASSGAGTSSYEQYF.

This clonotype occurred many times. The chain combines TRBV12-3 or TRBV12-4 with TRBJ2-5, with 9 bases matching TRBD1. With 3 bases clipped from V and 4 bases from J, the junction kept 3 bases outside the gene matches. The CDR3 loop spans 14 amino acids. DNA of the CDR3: TGTGCCAGCAGTTTCGGACAGGGGCGAGAGACCCAGTACTTC. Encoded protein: CASSFGQGRETQYF.

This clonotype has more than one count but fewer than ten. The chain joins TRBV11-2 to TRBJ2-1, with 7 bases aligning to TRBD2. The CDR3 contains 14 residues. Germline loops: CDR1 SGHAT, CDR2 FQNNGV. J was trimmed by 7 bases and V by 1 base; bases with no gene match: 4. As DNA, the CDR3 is TGTGCCAGCAGCTTAGTCAGCGGGGCAAATGAGCAGTTCTTC. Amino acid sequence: CASSLVSGANEQFF.

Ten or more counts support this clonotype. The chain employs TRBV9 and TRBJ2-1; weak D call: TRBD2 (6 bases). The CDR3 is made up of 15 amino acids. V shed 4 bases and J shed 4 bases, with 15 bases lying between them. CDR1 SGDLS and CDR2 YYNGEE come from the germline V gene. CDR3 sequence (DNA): TGTGCCAGCAGCCGGCGCGGAGGGTTATACAATGAGCAGTTCTTC. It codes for CASSRRGGLYNEQFF.

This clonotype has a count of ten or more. CDR3 bases: TGTGCCAGCAGCCCGCTGCGGGAGAACACCGGGGAGCTGTTTTTT. This encodes CASSPLRENTGELFF. The chain links TRBV11-1 to TRBJ2-2; the D gene is possibly TRBD2 (6 bases). The germline gives CDR1 SGHAT, CDR2 FQDESV (reference sequence). The CDR3 has 15 residues. V lost 5 bases, J lost 1 base, and 11 bases lay in between.

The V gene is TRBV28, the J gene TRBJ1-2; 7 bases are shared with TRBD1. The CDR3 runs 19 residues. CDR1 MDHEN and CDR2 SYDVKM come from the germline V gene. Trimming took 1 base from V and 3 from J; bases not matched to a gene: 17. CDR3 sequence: CASSLSPTGALGTYYGYTF. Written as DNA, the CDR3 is TGTGCCAGCAGTTTATCCCCCACAGGGGCCCTAGGCACTTACTATGGCTACACCTTC.

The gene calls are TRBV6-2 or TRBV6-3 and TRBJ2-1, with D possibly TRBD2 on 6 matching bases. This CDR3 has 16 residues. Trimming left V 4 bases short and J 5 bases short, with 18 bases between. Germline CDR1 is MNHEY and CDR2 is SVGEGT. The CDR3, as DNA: TGTGCCAGCAGTTCGGCGGGACGTATGGGGGACAATGAGCAGTTCTTC. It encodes CASSSAGRMGDNEQFF.

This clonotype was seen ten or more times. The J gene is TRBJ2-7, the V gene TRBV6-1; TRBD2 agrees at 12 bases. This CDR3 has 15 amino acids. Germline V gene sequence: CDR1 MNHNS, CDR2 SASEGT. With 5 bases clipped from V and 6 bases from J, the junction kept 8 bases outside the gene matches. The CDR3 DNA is TGTGCCAGCAGTCGGACTAGCGGGATGTTGGGCGAGCAGTACTTC. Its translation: CASSRTSGMLGEQYF.

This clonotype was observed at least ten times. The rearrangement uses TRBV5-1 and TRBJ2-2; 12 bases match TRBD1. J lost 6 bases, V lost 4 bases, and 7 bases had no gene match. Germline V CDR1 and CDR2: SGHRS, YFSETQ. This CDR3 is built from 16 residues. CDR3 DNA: TGCGCCAGCAGCACTGCCGGGACAGGGGGCTCCGGGGAGCTGTTTTTT. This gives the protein CASSTAGTGGSGELFF.

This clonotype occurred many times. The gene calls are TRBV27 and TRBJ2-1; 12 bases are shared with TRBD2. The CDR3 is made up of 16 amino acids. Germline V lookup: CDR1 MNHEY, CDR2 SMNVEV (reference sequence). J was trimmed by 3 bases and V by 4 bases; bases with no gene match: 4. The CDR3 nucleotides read TGTGCCAGCAGTTCGACTAGCGGGAGTGACTACAATGAGCAGTTCTTC. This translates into CASSSTSGSDYNEQFF.

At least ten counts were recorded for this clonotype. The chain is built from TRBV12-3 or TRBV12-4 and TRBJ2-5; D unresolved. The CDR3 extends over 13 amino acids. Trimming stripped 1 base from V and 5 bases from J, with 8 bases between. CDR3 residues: CASSLVSVETQYF. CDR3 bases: TGTGCCAGCAGTTTAGTGTCGGTGGAGACCCAGTACTTC.

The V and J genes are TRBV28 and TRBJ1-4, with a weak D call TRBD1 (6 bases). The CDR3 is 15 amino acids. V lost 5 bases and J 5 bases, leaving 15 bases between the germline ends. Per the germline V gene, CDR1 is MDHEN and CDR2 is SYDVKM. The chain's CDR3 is CASSTHRDANEKLFF. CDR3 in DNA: TGTGCCAGCAGTACCCACAGGGACGCCAATGAAAAACTGTTTTTT.

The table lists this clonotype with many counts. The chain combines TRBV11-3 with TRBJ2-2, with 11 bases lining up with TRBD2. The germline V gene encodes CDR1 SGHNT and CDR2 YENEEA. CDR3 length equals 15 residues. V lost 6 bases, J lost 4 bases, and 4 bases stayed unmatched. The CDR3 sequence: CASRLLAGVTGELFF. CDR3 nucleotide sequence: TGTGCCAGCAGGTTACTAGCGGGGGTCACCGGGGAGCTGTTTTTT.

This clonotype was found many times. In nucleotides, the CDR3 is TGTGCTAGTGGCCACATTAACAGGGGCGCAGATACGCAGTATTTT. It codes for CASGHINRGADTQYF. The chain uses TRBV12-5 and TRBJ2-3, with TRBD1 matching over 7 bases. The germline V gene encodes CDR1 LGHNT and CDR2 FRNRAP. V was clipped by 6 bases and J by 4 bases; unmatched bases: 10. There are 15 residues in the CDR3.

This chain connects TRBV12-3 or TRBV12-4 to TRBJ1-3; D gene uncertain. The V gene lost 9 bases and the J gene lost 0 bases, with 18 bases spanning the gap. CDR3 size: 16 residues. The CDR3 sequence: CASTPTGLRSGNTIYF. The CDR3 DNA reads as TGTGCCAGTACACCAACCGGGCTCCGCTCTGGAAACACCATATATTTT.

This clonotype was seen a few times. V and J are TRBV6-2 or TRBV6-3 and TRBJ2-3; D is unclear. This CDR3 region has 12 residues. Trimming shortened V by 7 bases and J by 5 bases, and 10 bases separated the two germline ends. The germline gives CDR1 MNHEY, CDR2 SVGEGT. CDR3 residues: CASKPYGDTQYF. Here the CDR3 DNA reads TGTGCCAGCAAGCCGTATGGAGATACGCAGTATTTT.

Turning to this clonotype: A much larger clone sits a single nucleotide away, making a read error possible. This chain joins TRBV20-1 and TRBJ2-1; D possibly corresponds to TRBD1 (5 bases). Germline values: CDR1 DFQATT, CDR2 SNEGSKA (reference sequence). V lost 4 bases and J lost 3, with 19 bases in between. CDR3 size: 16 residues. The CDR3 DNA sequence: TGCAGTGCTACTGCGCAGGGCGGCCGGAGCTACAATGAGCAGTTCTTC. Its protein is CSATAQGGRSYNEQFF.

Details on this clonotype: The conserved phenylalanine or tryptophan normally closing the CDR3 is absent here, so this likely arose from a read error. The CDR3 loop reads CASSSSPHPVPGQGMKDTEAFI. The CDR3 DNA reads TGTGCCAGCAGCTCCTCCCCTCACCCAGTCCCGGGACAGGGTATGAAGGACACTGAAGCTTTCATT. The chain couples TRBV11-2 to TRBJ1-1, with 9 bases that match TRBD1. This CDR3 has 22 amino acids. With V trimmed by 4 bases and J by 3 bases, 27 bases remained unmatched. Germline CDR1 SGHAT, CDR2 FQNNGV.

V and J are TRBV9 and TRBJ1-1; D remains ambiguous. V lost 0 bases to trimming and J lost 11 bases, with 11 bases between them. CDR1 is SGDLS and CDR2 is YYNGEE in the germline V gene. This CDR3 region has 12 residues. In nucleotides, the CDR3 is TGTGCCAGCAGCGTAGCTGGCGGGGTGGCTTTCTTT. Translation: CASSVAGGVAFF.

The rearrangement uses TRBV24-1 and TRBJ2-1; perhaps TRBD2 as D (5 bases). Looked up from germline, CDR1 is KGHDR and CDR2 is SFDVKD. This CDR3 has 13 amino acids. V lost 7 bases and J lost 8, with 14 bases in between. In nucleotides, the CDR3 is TGTGCCACCAGCCGTCGGGGTCGGGATGAGCAGTTCTTC. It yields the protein CATSRRGRDEQFF.

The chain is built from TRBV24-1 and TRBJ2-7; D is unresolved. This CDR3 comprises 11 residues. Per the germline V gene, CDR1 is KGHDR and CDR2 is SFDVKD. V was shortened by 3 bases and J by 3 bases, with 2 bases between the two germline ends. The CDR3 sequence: CATSDSYEQYF. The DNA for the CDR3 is TGTGCCACCAGTGATAGCTACGAGCAGTACTTC.

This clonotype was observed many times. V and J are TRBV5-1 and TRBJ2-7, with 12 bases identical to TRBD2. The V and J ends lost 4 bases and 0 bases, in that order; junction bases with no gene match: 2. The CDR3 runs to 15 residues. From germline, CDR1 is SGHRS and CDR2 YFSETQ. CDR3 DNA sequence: TGCGCCAGCAGCCCGACTAGCGGGGGCTCCTACGAGCAGTACTTC. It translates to CASSPTSGGSYEQYF.